The next 13 T cell receptor beta chains were all read from a single sample in a study of T-cell memory formation after mild COVID-19. TCRdb reanalysed the 5' RACE reads using MiXCR and keeps one entry per CDR3 protein. The sample has about 470,000 distinct CDR3 sequences; 20% to 25% are singletons. The sample taken for sequencing was PBMCs or a T cell subset sorted from them (not recorded which). These receptors were collected from an adult woman who had mild COVID-19 (a few samples of this study predate the infection). Cell type and time point are not known.

The V gene is TRBV7-2, the J gene TRBJ2-1; TRBD2 matches at 10 bases. J gave up 0 bases and V 1 base, and 21 bases lay outside the gene matches. Germline CDR1 is SGHTA and CDR2 is FQGNSA. This CDR3 has 23 amino acids. CDR3 loop: CASSLGVWKGSGGPLSSYNEQFF. The CDR3 region has the DNA TGTGCCAGCAGCTTAGGTGTATGGAAAGGTAGCGGGGGGCCTCTCAGCTCCTACAATGAGCAGTTCTTC.

This clonotype appeared a few times. This chain joins TRBV6-1 and TRBJ2-2, with 7 positions matching TRBD1. V was clipped by 8 bases and J by 1 base; unmatched bases: 7. The CDR3 sequence is 15 residues long. In germline, CDR1 is MNHNS, CDR2 SASEGT. The CDR3 DNA follows: TGTGCCAGCGGACGGGACAGAGTGAACACCGGGGAGCTGTTTTTT. Its translation is CASGRDRVNTGELFF.

The rearrangement links TRBV7-2 to TRBJ2-3; D possibly uses TRBD1 or TRBD2 (5 bases each). The germline V gene has CDR1 SGHTA and CDR2 FQGNSA. This CDR3 has 11 amino acids. Trimming cost V 7 bases and J 10 bases, with 12 bases left between them. The CDR3 DNA is TGTGCCAGCACTCTGGGGGTTGCGCAGTATTTT. It yields the protein CASTLGVAQYF.

This clonotype was seen more than once but under ten times. V usage is TRBV4-1 and J usage is TRBJ2-7, with D perhaps given as TRBD1 or TRBD2 (6 bases each). The CDR3 length is 15 residues. Germline lookup yields CDR1 MGHRA and CDR2 YSYEKL. The V end was cut by 0 bases, the J end by 3 bases, with 12 bases between. The DNA for the CDR3 is TGCGCCAGCAGCCAAGAGGAGGGGGAGTACTACGAGCAGTACTTC. It yields the protein CASSQEEGEYYEQYF.

The J gene is TRBJ2-5, the V gene TRBV5-1, with TRBD2 identical over 13 bases. The germline CDR1 and CDR2 sequences are SGHRS and YFSETQ. The CDR3 consists of 16 residues. Trimming took 1 base from V and 5 from J; bases not matched to a gene: 5. CDR3 coding DNA: TGCGCCAGCAGCTTGAGACTAGCGGGGGGTTCGGAGACCCAGTACTTC. Its translation: CASSLRLAGGSETQYF.

A few counts support this clonotype. This chain links TRBV9 with TRBJ2-5; 9 nucleotides line up with TRBD1. Germline V gives CDR1 SGDLS, CDR2 YYNGEE. This CDR3 is 15 amino acids long. With 0 bases clipped from V and 4 bases from J, the junction kept 4 bases outside the gene matches. The CDR3: CASSVGGQGGETQYF. The CDR3 region has the DNA TGTGCCAGCAGCGTAGGGGGACAGGGAGGAGAGACCCAGTACTTC.

This clonotype came up a few times. The chain carries TRBV24-1 and TRBJ2-2; the D call may be TRBD1 or TRBD2 (6 bases each). CDR3 size: 13 residues. CDR1 is KGHDR, CDR2 SFDVKD, per germline. Trimming cost V 12 bases and J 0 bases, with 10 bases left between them. The CDR3 DNA reads as TGTGCCCCGGGGGCAGCGAACACCGGGGAGCTGTTTTTT. Translating it yields CAPGAANTGELFF.

This clonotype was observed a handful of times. The rearrangement links TRBV5-1 to TRBJ1-3, with D unresolved. Germline assignment: CDR1 SGHRS and CDR2 YFSETQ. The CDR3 totals 14 residues. The ends were cut back, 0 bases at V and 4 bases at J, with 8 bases in the middle. CDR3 coding DNA: TGCGCCAGCAGCTTGGCCGGATTCGGAAACACCATATATTTT. Encoded protein: CASSLAGFGNTIYF.

The chain uses TRBV7-9 and TRBJ2-7; 10 nucleotides agree with TRBD2. Germline trimming cut 1 base from V and 4 bases from J; bases unmatched to any gene: 7. CDR1 SEHNR and CDR2 FQNEAQ come from the germline V gene (reference sequence). The CDR3 spans 16 residues. CDR3 sequence: CASSLVWTSGQYEQYF. CDR3 nucleotide sequence: TGTGCCAGCAGCTTAGTGTGGACTAGCGGCCAGTACGAGCAGTACTTC.

In this sample, this clonotype turned up a few times. The CDR3 region has the DNA TGTGCCAGTAGGACAGGGGGCGCGAACACCGGGGAGCTGTTTTTT. Translated, it gives CASRTGGANTGELFF. The V and J genes are TRBV19 and TRBJ2-2, with 10 bases aligning to TRBD1. Looked up from germline, CDR1 is LNHDA and CDR2 is SQIVND (reference sequence). The CDR3 is 15 amino acids. The J segment lost 0 bases and the V segment lost 6 bases, leaving 1 base of the junction unmatched.

The chain has TRBV20-1 and TRBJ1-1, with a tentative D call TRBD1 (6 bases). Trimming removed 3 bases at V and 0 bases at J, with 14 bases between. The CDR3 is made up of 15 amino acids. Germline CDR1 and CDR2: DFQATT and SNEGSKA (reference sequence). CDR3 sequence: CSARFPGHMNTEAFF. CDR3 in DNA: TGCAGTGCTAGGTTCCCGGGACATATGAACACTGAAGCTTTCTTT.

This clonotype appeared many times. CDR3 sequence: CASSYSGQTTGELFF. The CDR3 nucleotides read TGTGCCAGCAGTTACTCAGGGCAGACGACCGGGGAGCTGTTTTTT. The rearrangement joins TRBV6-2 or TRBV6-3 to TRBJ2-2, with D unclear. Germline lookup yields CDR1 MNHEY and CDR2 SVGEGT. The CDR3 extends over 15 amino acids. The ends were cut back, 0 bases at V and 5 bases at J, with 10 bases in the middle.

The chain employs TRBV4-3 and TRBJ1-5, with 7 bases fitting TRBD1. The CDR3 contains 18 residues. Germline loops: CDR1 LGHNA, CDR2 YSLEER. The J segment lost 2 bases and the V segment lost 0 bases, leaving 10 bases of the junction unmatched. This CDR3 reads CASSQDLGRGFGNQPQHF. The CDR3 coding sequence is TGCGCCAGCAGCCAAGACTTAGGCAGGGGGTTTGGCAATCAGCCCCAGCATTTT.